A selection of T cell receptor beta chains follows, all from one sample in a study of CD8 T cells in Susac syndrome. TCRdb processed the immunoSEQ multiplex PCR reads anew with MiXCR; each CDR3 protein has one entry. The profile covers roughly 120,000 distinct CDR3 sequences, with approximately 93% appearing a single time and less than 0.4% taken by the ten largest. What was sequenced was CD8+ T cells from PBMCs. All receptors derive from a human donor with multiple sclerosis. CDR3s include the opening cysteine and the closing phenylalanine or tryptophan. The D gene is left open where the match is weak. Clone size is given for some rows only: seen once, a few or many times, or a class if the clone is expanded.

clone size	D gene	J gene	V gene	CDR3 DNA	CDR3 protein
.	.	TRBJ2-7	TRBV7-6	TGTGCCAGCAGCTTAACGTCAGCTTCAGGGCCCTACGAGCAGTACTTC	CASSLTSASGPYEQYF
.	.	TRBJ1-5	TRBV5-1	TGCGCCAGCAGCTTGGGGGGGTTCCAGCCCCAGCATTTT	CASSLGGFQPQHF
.	TRBD1	TRBJ1-5	TRBV19	TGTGCCAGTAGTCCATACCCGACAGGGATCAATCAGCCCCAGCATTTT	CASSPYPTGINQPQHF
.	.	TRBJ1-1	TRBV7-9	TGTGCCAGCAGCCGTTCCACGAACACTGAAGCTTTCTTT	CASSRSTNTEAFF
once	TRBD1	TRBJ1-2	TRBV4-1	TGCGCCAGCAGCCCACAGGGGACATCTAACTATGGCTACACCTTC	CASSPQGTSNYGYTF
.	.	TRBJ1-1	TRBV24-1	TGTGCCACTAGAGCAGGGGCCTCCGGGAACACTGAAGCTTTCTTT	CATRAGASGNTEAFF
.	.	TRBJ2-1	TRBV9	TGTGCCAGCAGCGTAGCTAATAGCGGCAATGAGCAGTTCTTC	CASSVANSGNEQFF
.	TRBD1	TRBJ2-5	TRBV19	TGTGCCAGTAGCCCACAGGGGGCTGTGTACGAGACCCAGTACTTC	CASSPQGAVYETQYF
once	TRBD1	TRBJ2-7	TRBV20-1	TGCAGTGCTAGATCCCAGACAGGGTCGATCTACGAGCAGTACTTC	CSARSQTGSIYEQYF
.	.	TRBJ2-5	TRBV13	TGTGCCAGCAGCTTAAAGGGTCAGCGGGAAGAGACCCAGTACTTC	CASSLKGQREETQYF
.	TRBD1	TRBJ1-1	TRBV5-1	TGCGCCAGCAGCCATCGGATGGGGCAGGGGGCCACTGAAGCTTTCTTT	CASSHRMGQGATEAFF
.	TRBD2	TRBJ2-5	TRBV11-2	TGTGCCAGCAGCCCCAGACTAGCGGGGGGGCGAGAGACCCAGTACTTC	CASSPRLAGGRETQYF
.	.	TRBJ1-2	TRBV7-9	TGTGCCAGCAGCTTAGGGGGGAGAGGAATTGATGGCTACACCTTC	CASSLGGRGIDGYTF